The 32 T cell receptor beta chains below were found in one sample sequenced in a study of vaccination and CD4 T cells after COVID-19. Treatment of the sample: roughly ten-day PBMC culture with coronavirus spike peptide pools or control peptides (ViraFEST assay). Ahead of the COVID-19 pandemic (2011-2018), the CD4+ T cells of the unexposed donor were collected. With the Oncomine TCR Beta short-read assay, DNA from cultured CD4+ T cells was sequenced. TCRdb recomputed calls from the PCR reads with MiXCR, one row per CDR3 protein. The sample includes around 1,400 distinct CDR3 sequences, roughly 12% seen only once; the top ten take 8% to 10%. The antigens for these receptors are not known. Sequenced sample: CD4+ T cells from blood, cultured in vitro. The receptors derive from a human donor in good health.

This clonotype occurred a few times. This sequence joins TRBV18 and TRBJ2-7, with TRBD2 matching over 9 bases. After removal of 5 bases from V and 5 bases from J, the junction contained 16 bases not matched to a gene. In germline, CDR1 is KGHSH, CDR2 LQKENI. The CDR3 spans 17 residues. Written as DNA, the CDR3 is TGTGCCAGCTCAACTCCGAGCGGGGGGCAACTCCCAGACGAGCAGTACTTC. This sequence encodes CASSTPSGGQLPDEQYF.

The chain carries TRBV12-3 or TRBV12-4 and TRBJ2-1; D gene unclear. This CDR3 has 14 residues. V lost 3 bases, J lost 2 bases, and 8 bases lay in between. CDR3 in DNA: TGTGCCAGCAGTTTTAGAGGCGCCTACAATGAGCAGTTCTTC. Its protein is CASSFRGAYNEQFF.

This clonotype is large. V gene TRBV6-1 combines with J gene TRBJ1-1; TRBD1 might be the D (5 bases). This CDR3 spans 13 amino acids. Trimming stripped 6 bases from V and 14 bases from J, with 22 bases between. Germline-derived CDR1 and CDR2 are MNHNS and SASEGT. CDR3 nucleotide sequence: TGTGCCAGCAGCCGACAGTTGTCGGGGCAAGGGTTCTTT. It is translated as CASSRQLSGQGFF.

Judged by abundance, this clonotype is large (0.1 to 1%). The rearrangement uses TRBV27 and TRBJ1-5; TRBD1 matches at 7 bases. Germline V gene sequence: CDR1 MNHEY, CDR2 SMNVEV (reference sequence). The CDR3 totals 14 residues. Germline trimming cut 6 bases from V and 9 bases from J; bases unmatched to any gene: 11. The CDR3 spells CASRPGTDFWPQHF. DNA of the CDR3: TGTGCCAGCAGACCAGGGACAGACTTTTGGCCCCAGCATTTT.

By its share, this clonotype is large (0.1 to 1%). This chain links TRBV10-1 with TRBJ1-5; D uncertain. V lost 11 bases and J lost 4, with 6 bases in between. Looked up from germline, CDR1 is WNHNN and CDR2 is SYGVQD (reference sequence). The CDR3 has 10 amino acids. The CDR3 reads CAVPNQPQHF. The CDR3 DNA is TGCGCCGTACCTAATCAGCCCCAGCATTTT.

A note on this clonotype: Given a much more abundant clone one base away, this may be a read error. V and J are TRBV7-2 and TRBJ2-7; 9 bases map to TRBD1. The CDR3 is made up of 15 amino acids. Trimming at V came to 5 bases and at J to 2 bases, leaving 7 bases not matched to a gene. CDR1 SGHTA and CDR2 FQGNSA come from the germline V gene. CDR3 DNA sequence: TGTGCCAGCAGCCTCACAGGGGGCACTCCCTACGAGCAGTACTTC. Translating it yields CASSLTGGTPYEQYF.

The V gene is TRBV5-1, the J gene TRBJ1-1; TRBD1 is a possible D gene (5 bases). The CDR3 is 14 amino acids. V lost 6 bases and J 7 bases, leaving 19 bases between the germline ends. Germline loops: CDR1 SGHRS, CDR2 YFSETQ. The CDR3 sequence is CASTGGAGRDEAFF. The CDR3 DNA reads as TGCGCCAGCACCGGTGGCGCAGGGAGGGATGAAGCTTTCTTT.

This clonotype has a handful of counts. This chain uses TRBV5-1 with TRBJ2-7; D call uncertain. Germline V gene lookup returns CDR1 SGHRS and CDR2 YFSETQ. This CDR3 has 12 amino acids. V was trimmed by 3 bases and J by 0 bases, leaving 4 bases between them. CDR3 in DNA: TGCGCCAGCAGCTCCTCCTCCTACGAGCAGTACTTC. Translated: CASSSSSYEQYF.

On this clonotype: A much larger clone differs by one base, so this may be a read error. This chain uses TRBV7-9 with TRBJ2-3; TRBD2 agrees at 9 bases. Germline V gene lookup returns CDR1 SEHNR and CDR2 FQNEAQ (reference sequence). The CDR3 is made up of 17 amino acids. The V gene end was trimmed by 7 bases and the J gene end by 2 bases; junction bases not matched to a gene: 13. CDR3 loop: CASTRAGASGATDTQYF. The CDR3 region has the DNA TGTGCCAGCACCCGAGCGGGGGCTAGCGGGGCCACAGATACGCAGTATTTT.

In its sample, this clonotype was seen a few times. The rearrangement links TRBV5-1 to TRBJ1-3; no definite D call. Trimming removed 2 bases at V and 4 bases at J, with 13 bases between. The CDR3 totals 15 residues. Germline V gene lookup returns CDR1 SGHRS and CDR2 YFSETQ. CDR3 bases: TGCGCCAGCAGCTTCGGGTTCGGAGGAGGAAACACCATATATTTT. Its translation is CASSFGFGGGNTIYF.

In this sample, this clonotype turned up a few times. This chain connects TRBV14 to TRBJ2-1; 9 nucleotides align to TRBD2. Germline lookup yields CDR1 SGHDN and CDR2 FVKESK. This CDR3 region has 16 residues. Trimming at V came to 2 bases and at J to 1 base, leaving 3 bases not matched to a gene. CDR3 bases: TGTGCCAGCAGCCAAAGACTAGCGGCTTCCTACAATGAGCAGTTCTTC. This sequence encodes CASSQRLAASYNEQFF.

By sample fraction, this clonotype is large. The CDR3 coding sequence is TGTGCCAGCAGGCCCGGCGGTAGCGGGGGGGCAATGGGAAAGACCCAGTACTTC. Its protein is CASRPGGSGGAMGKTQYF. V usage is TRBV6-1 and J usage is TRBJ2-5; 11 bases match TRBD2. Trimming took 6 bases from V and 6 from J; bases not matched to a gene: 18. CDR1 and CDR2 from the germline V gene are MNHNS and SASEGT. This CDR3 contains 18 residues.

Judged by abundance, this clonotype is medium-sized. This chain joins TRBV27 and TRBJ2-7; possibly TRBD1 for D (6 bases). V lost 4 bases and J 0 bases, leaving 16 bases between the germline ends. Per the germline V gene, CDR1 is MNHEY and CDR2 is SMNVEV (reference sequence). CDR3 size: 16 residues. CDR3 region: CASSSTSDRFSYEQYF. DNA for the CDR3: TGTGCCAGCAGTTCCACTTCCGACAGGTTCTCCTACGAGCAGTACTTC.

This clonotype is large in the sample. The gene calls are TRBV7-9 and TRBJ1-6; tentative D call: TRBD1 (5 bases). The CDR3 extends over 15 amino acids. The germline V and J ends were trimmed by 6 bases and 8 bases, with 17 bases remaining between them. In germline, CDR1 is SEHNR, CDR2 FQNEAQ (reference sequence). The CDR3 DNA follows: TGTGCCAGCAGAGACACAGGTGGAGGATATTCACCCCTCCACTTT. Translated: CASRDTGGGYSPLHF.

By sample fraction, this clonotype is large. The chain carries TRBV18 and TRBJ2-7; a weak D match, TRBD2 (5 bases). This CDR3 region has 14 residues. In germline, CDR1 is KGHSH, CDR2 LQKENI. V dropped 3 bases and J dropped 0 bases, with 9 bases sitting between them. The CDR3 bases are TGTGCCAGCTCACCCGGTGGGAGCTCCTACGAGCAGTACTTC. Residues: CASSPGGSSYEQYF.

The rearrangement links TRBV24-1 to TRBJ1-4, with D possibly being TRBD1 (5 bases). In germline, CDR1 is KGHDR, CDR2 SFDVKD. The CDR3 loop spans 16 amino acids. The V gene lost 5 bases and the J gene lost 7 bases, with 19 bases spanning the gap. CDR3 DNA sequence: TGTGCCACCAGTGCCGGGGTTGGGGGATTCGGTGAAAAACTGTTTTTT. Translating it yields CATSAGVGGFGEKLFF.

This clonotype is labeled medium-sized. This rearrangement joins TRBV27 to TRBJ2-7, with D possibly TRBD1 on 6 matching bases. V was trimmed by 6 bases and J by 5 bases, leaving 14 bases between them. CDR3 size: 13 residues. Germline CDR1 MNHEY, CDR2 SMNVEV (reference sequence). The CDR3 here is CASSETNRDEQYF. In DNA, the CDR3 is TGTGCCAGCAGCGAAACGAACAGGGACGAGCAGTACTTC.

By proportion, this clonotype is medium-sized. The J gene is TRBJ2-7, the V gene TRBV28; D uncertain. Looked up from germline, CDR1 is MDHEN and CDR2 is SYDVKM. Trimming stripped 3 bases from V and 0 bases from J, with 12 bases between. The CDR3 runs 15 residues. In nucleotides, the CDR3 is TGTGCCAGCAGTTTTGTGGGCCGCCTCTCCTACGAGCAGTACTTC. Its protein is CASSFVGRLSYEQYF.

The gene calls are TRBV20-1 and TRBJ2-5, with D possibly being TRBD1 or TRBD2 (6 bases each). V was clipped by 2 bases and J by 4 bases, with 8 bases between them. CDR1 and CDR2 (germline): DFQATT, SNEGSKA (reference sequence). The CDR3 covers 12 residues. In DNA, the CDR3 is TGCAGTGCTAGATCGGGGGCAGAGACCCAGTACTTC. Its protein product is CSARSGAETQYF.

By sample fraction, this clonotype is large. This chain joins TRBV28 and TRBJ1-6; D not certain. The CDR3 contains 14 residues. The germline V gene has CDR1 MDHEN and CDR2 SYDVKM. V gave up 2 bases and J gave up 8 bases, with 10 bases separating them. CDR3 region: CASSLGQADSPLHF. The CDR3 nucleotides are TGTGCCAGCAGTTTAGGCCAGGCTGATTCACCCCTCCACTTT.

V gene TRBV9 combines with J gene TRBJ2-4; D tentatively reads TRBD1 or TRBD2 (5 bases each). The CDR3 has 15 residues. CDR1 is SGDLS, CDR2 YYNGEE, per germline. The V end lost 0 bases, the J end lost 5 bases, and 12 bases lay between the germline ends. CDR3 coding DNA: TGTGCCAGCAGCGTAGGGGGACGTCTCCAAAACATTCAGTACTTC. This translates into CASSVGGRLQNIQYF.

For this clonotype: A read error is possible here, since a much larger clone lies one base away. This chain links TRBV7-6 with TRBJ1-3, with a tentative D call TRBD1 (6 bases). The CDR3 is 15 residues long. Germline loops: CDR1 SGHVS, CDR2 FNYEAQ. The CDR3 sequence: CASSLQGKFGSTIYF. As DNA, the CDR3 is TGTGCCAGCAGCTTACAGGGGAAGTTTGGAAGCACCATATATTTT.

By frequency in the sample, this clonotype is large. Written as DNA, the CDR3 is TGTGCCAGCAGCTTTGACGGGTCGTATGGCTACACCTTC. It encodes CASSFDGSYGYTF. The V gene is TRBV27, the J gene TRBJ1-2; no definite D call. The CDR3 extends over 13 amino acids. CDR1 is MNHEY, CDR2 SMNVEV, per germline (reference sequence). V was shortened by 6 bases and J by 5 bases, with 13 bases between the two germline ends.

The rearrangement uses TRBV5-1 and TRBJ2-1; TRBD1 or TRBD2 may be the D gene (6 bases each). The V gene's germline CDR1 is SGHRS and CDR2 YFSETQ. The V end was cut by 1 base, the J end by 2 bases, with 13 bases between. CDR3 length: 16 amino acids. The CDR3 sequence: CASSLLGGTTYNEQFF. The CDR3 nucleotides read TGCGCCAGCAGCTTGTTAGGCGGGACAACCTACAATGAGCAGTTCTTC.

In this sample, this clonotype is medium-sized (0.01 to 0.1%). The rearrangement joins TRBV7-8 to TRBJ2-7, with 12 bases aligning to TRBD2. J was trimmed by 3 bases and V by 5 bases; bases with no gene match: 5. The CDR3 sequence is 15 residues long. Germline V gene data show CDR1 as SGHVS and CDR2 as FQNEAQ. The CDR3 bases are TGTGCCAGCAGCCTGAGACTAGCGGGGGACTACGAGCAGTACTTC. Amino acids: CASSLRLAGDYEQYF.

The chain carries TRBV15 and TRBJ2-7; 7 nucleotides match TRBD1. From germline, CDR1 is LNHNV and CDR2 YYDKDF (reference sequence). There are 15 residues in the CDR3. V gave up 1 base and J gave up 5 bases; unmatched junction bases: 8. CDR3 sequence reads: CATSRVKGGADEQYF. CDR3 nucleotide sequence: TGTGCCACCAGCAGAGTCAAAGGGGGCGCGGACGAGCAGTACTTC.

By frequency in the sample, this clonotype is large. The chain combines TRBV12-3 or TRBV12-4 with TRBJ1-1; no definite D call. V lost 2 bases to trimming and J lost 4 bases, with 11 bases between them. The CDR3 runs 14 residues. The CDR3: CASSLSPRGTEAFF. CDR3 nucleotides: TGTGCCAGCAGTTTAAGTCCGAGAGGCACTGAAGCTTTCTTT.

In its sample, this clonotype is large. The chain is built from TRBV6-2 or TRBV6-3 and TRBJ1-1; D call uncertain. Trimming cost V 10 bases and J 0 bases, with 15 bases left between them. The CDR3 runs 14 residues. CDR1 and CDR2 from the germline V gene are MNHEY and SVGEGT. The CDR3 DNA reads TGTGCCACCCTCAACGGATTCATGAACACTGAAGCTTTCTTT. This codes for CATLNGFMNTEAFF.

This clonotype is deemed medium-sized. The chain links TRBV28 to TRBJ2-2, with TRBD1 identical over 9 bases. The junction had 5 bases not matched to a gene; V was cut back by 7 bases and J by 5 bases. There are 14 residues in the CDR3. Germline V gene lookup returns CDR1 MDHEN and CDR2 SYDVKM. The CDR3 here is CASIPGQGTGELFF. Written as DNA, the CDR3 is TGTGCCAGCATCCCGGGACAGGGAACCGGGGAGCTGTTTTTT.

This clonotype is large within its sample. The V and J genes are TRBV10-3 and TRBJ1-5, with 12 nucleotides matching TRBD1. Looked up from germline, CDR1 is ENHRY and CDR2 is SYGVKD. CDR3 length equals 16 residues. The J segment lost 2 bases and the V segment lost 3 bases, leaving 2 bases of the junction unmatched. CDR3 sequence: CAISDGTGGGNQPQHF. In DNA, the CDR3 is TGTGCCATCAGTGATGGGACAGGGGGCGGCAATCAGCCCCAGCATTTT.

The V gene is TRBV7-2, the J gene TRBJ1-3, with a tentative D call TRBD1 (5 bases). Germline lookup yields CDR1 SGHTA and CDR2 FQGNSA. The CDR3 is 15 residues long. Trimming removed 4 bases from V and 3 bases from J, with 13 bases in between. Here the CDR3 reads CASSSAQGLGNTIYF. DNA of the CDR3: TGTGCCAGCAGCTCGGCGCAGGGACTTGGAAACACCATATATTTT.

This clonotype qualifies as medium-sized. The CDR3 nucleotides are TGTGCCAGCAGCCGGACAGGGGAGCTGTTTTTT. Encoded protein: CASSRTGELFF. The chain couples TRBV12-3 or TRBV12-4 to TRBJ2-2; D is possibly TRBD1 (5 bases). Trimming pared 6 bases from V and 8 bases from J, leaving 7 bases between. The CDR3 is made up of 11 amino acids.